This TCR beta chain derives from a study of T cells after yellow fever vaccination. The germline gives CDR1 SGHTA, CDR2 FQGNSA. The V and J ends lost 3 bases and 2 bases respectively, with 11 bases between them. The CDR3 sequence is 14 residues long. Many counts were recorded for this clonotype. TCRdb used MiXCR to reprocess the 5' RACE reads, holding one entry per CDR3 protein. The sample yields 250,000 to 300,000 distinct CDR3 sequences, approximately 13% seen once. V gene TRBV7-2 combines with J gene TRBJ2-7; no clear D. The origin of this receptor is a man aged 25 to 40 who received the YFV17D yellow fever vaccine. The sequencing used CD4+ T cells sorted from PBMCs, collected 45 days after the yellow fever booster vaccination. The CDR3 DNA reads TGTGCCAGCAGCTTGGTAGCAGATACCTACGAGCAGTACTTC. It translates to CASSLVADTYEQYF.